The 32 T cell receptor beta chains presented below share a single source sample, sequenced in a study of blood T cell repertoires in COVID-19 (dated by TCRdb to 2020 to 2021). Library preparation was by the immunoSEQ multiplex PCR assay. TCRdb took this table from immuneACCESS and kept in-frame rearrangements with V and J called. Such tables lack part of the clones; where checked against another copy, unresolved V genes explain under half of the gap, and the rest is unexplained. Across this sample there are more than 200,000 clones, with over 75% seen only once. Together, the top ten hold around 7% of the sample. The sequenced material came from PBMCs or T cells enriched from blood (not recorded which). The receptors derive from a man aged 30 to 39 in a cohort exposed to, infected with or recovered from COVID-19 (not recorded which).

This chain links TRBV7-6 with TRBJ2-2; the match to TRBD1 covers 9 bases. The CDR3 loop spans 16 amino acids. J was trimmed by 5 bases and V by 3 bases; bases with no gene match: 7. CDR1 is SGHVS, CDR2 FNYEAQ, per germline. The CDR3 DNA sequence: TGTGCCAGCAGCTTCCGACAGGGGGAAAATACCGGGGAGCTGTTTTTT. Amino acids: CASSFRQGENTGELFF. Using reference TRBV7-6 and TRBJ2-2 for the parts outside the CDR3, the full variable domain is GAGVSQSPRYKVTKRGQDVALRCDPISGHVSLYWYRQALGQGPEFLTYFNYEAQQDKSGLPNDRFSAERPEGSISTLTIQRTEQRDSAMYRCASSFRQGENTGELFFGEGSRLTVL.

J is TRBJ2-3 and V is TRBV15; no firm D call. The CDR3 covers 15 residues. Per germline, CDR1 LNHNV and CDR2 YYDKDF (reference sequence). V was cut by 3 bases and J by 0 bases, with 10 bases left in between. This chain's CDR3 is CATSSRSRSTDTQYF. The CDR3, as DNA: TGTGCCACCAGCAGTCGCTCGCGGAGCACAGATACGCAGTATTTT.

The chain links TRBV7-3 to TRBJ2-2; D is perhaps TRBD2 (6 bases). Germline V gene sequence: CDR1 SGHTA, CDR2 FQGTGA. The CDR3 consists of 16 residues. Trimming removed 6 bases at V and 2 bases at J, with 16 bases between. The CDR3 is CASRPRLGINTGELFF. CDR3 nucleotide sequence: TGTGCCAGCAGGCCAAGACTAGGGATTAACACCGGGGAGCTGTTTTTT.

V and J are TRBV5-4 and TRBJ2-7, with D possibly being TRBD2 (6 bases). This CDR3 comprises 13 residues. V lost 3 bases, J lost 2 bases, and 9 bases lay in between. Germline V CDR1 and CDR2: SGHNT, YYREEE (reference sequence). The CDR3 bases are TGTGCCAGCAGCTGGGGACTGACCTACGAGCAGTACTTC. Its translation: CASSWGLTYEQYF.

The chain has TRBV4-2 and TRBJ2-1; TRBD2 matches at 13 bases. J was trimmed by 4 bases and V by 3 bases; bases with no gene match: 6. Germline CDR1 and CDR2: LGHNA and YNFKEQ. This CDR3 spans 17 amino acids. Here the CDR3 reads CASSQVLAGGPYNEQFF. DNA of the CDR3: TGTGCCAGCAGCCAGGTACTAGCGGGAGGGCCTTACAATGAGCAGTTCTTC.

The V and J genes are TRBV27 and TRBJ2-7; the match to TRBD1 covers 7 bases. Germline V gene lookup returns CDR1 MNHEY and CDR2 SMNVEV (reference sequence). The CDR3 consists of 13 residues. The junction had 4 bases not matched to a gene; V was cut back by 5 bases and J by 3 bases. Here the CDR3 DNA reads TGTGCCAGCAGTAGGGCAGGGGGCTACGAGCAGTACTTC. Protein: CASSRAGGYEQYF.

The rearrangement links TRBV28 to TRBJ2-7, with 13 bases identical to TRBD2. Per germline, CDR1 MDHEN and CDR2 SYDVKM. J was trimmed by 7 bases and V by 0 bases; bases with no gene match: 6. The CDR3 consists of 16 residues. In DNA form, the CDR3 reads TGTGCCAGCAGTTTATGGCCGGGACTAGCGGGGTCAGAGCAGTACTTC. This gives the protein CASSLWPGLAGSEQYF.

The CDR3 here is CASSFPSAGGGSEQFF. For the CDR3, the DNA is TGTGCCAGCAGTTTCCCCTCCGCGGGAGGGGGGAGCGAGCAGTTCTTC. The gene calls are TRBV28 and TRBJ2-1; 9 positions agree with TRBD2. The CDR3 is 16 residues long. With V trimmed by 3 bases and J by 10 bases, 13 bases remained unmatched. The V gene's germline CDR1 is MDHEN and CDR2 SYDVKM. The whole variable domain, filled in from reference TRBV28 and TRBJ2-1, reads DVKVTQSSRYLVKRTGEKVFLECVQDMDHENMFWYRQDPGLGLRLIYFSYDVKMKEKGDIPEGYSVSREKKERFSLILESASTNQTSMYLCASSFPSAGGGSEQFFGPGTRLTVL.

This chain connects TRBV3-1 (or the pseudogene TRBV3-2) to TRBJ2-5; 8 bases line up with TRBD1. The germline gives CDR1 LGHDT, CDR2 YNNKEL (reference sequence). The CDR3 length is 16 residues. V was clipped by 0 bases and J by 6 bases; unmatched bases: 9. CDR3: CASSQEWTGTGKTQYF. The CDR3 bases are TGTGCCAGCAGCCAAGAGTGGACAGGGACGGGAAAGACCCAGTACTTC.

The gene calls are TRBV6-5 and TRBJ2-5; 8 positions agree with TRBD1. The germline V gene encodes CDR1 MNHEY and CDR2 SVGAGI. CDR3 size: 15 residues. The ends lost 4 bases at V and 4 bases at J; junction bases unmatched: 8. The CDR3 DNA follows: TGTGCCAGCAGTTCCTTCAGGGGGCTCGGAGAGACCCAGTACTTC. Its protein is CASSSFRGLGETQYF.

The rearrangement uses TRBV18 and TRBJ2-2; 9 bases line up with TRBD2. Unmatched junction bases numbered 4, after V lost 6 bases and J lost 2 bases. The CDR3 length is 15 residues. Per germline, CDR1 KGHSH and CDR2 LQKENI. This chain's CDR3 is CASSTSGLNTGELFF. In DNA form, the CDR3 reads TGTGCCAGCTCCACTAGCGGGTTAAACACCGGGGAGCTGTTTTTT.

There are a few counts of this clone. The chain couples TRBV7-2 to TRBJ2-7; 11 bases are a match to TRBD2. V was pared by 4 bases and J by 4 bases, with 6 bases of the junction left unmatched. Germline V gives CDR1 SGHTA, CDR2 FQGNSA. This CDR3 has 15 residues. CDR3 in amino acids: CASSSRLAGLYEQYF. In nucleotides, the CDR3 is TGTGCCAGCAGCTCCCGACTAGCGGGATTGTACGAGCAGTACTTC.

The chain has TRBV5-1 and TRBJ1-1; D is possibly TRBD1 (5 bases). The CDR3 is made up of 14 amino acids. V lost 0 bases to trimming and J lost 4 bases, with 10 bases between them. The germline gives CDR1 SGHRS, CDR2 YFSETQ. CDR3: CASSLVEGFTEAFF. The CDR3 DNA sequence: TGCGCCAGCAGCTTGGTGGAGGGGTTCACTGAAGCTTTCTTT.

As regards this clone: Distinct nucleotide sequences in the sample also encode this CDR3. This chain joins TRBV19 and TRBJ1-1, with D possibly TRBD1 on 5 matching bases. Trimming shortened V by 3 bases and J by 5 bases, and 7 bases separated the two germline ends. The CDR3 has 12 residues. Germline V lookup: CDR1 LNHDA, CDR2 SQIVND (reference sequence). DNA of the CDR3: TGTGCCAGTAGTATGGGGGGGACTGAAGCTTTCTTT. Translated: CASSMGGTEAFF.

J is TRBJ2-1 and V is TRBV11-3; no definite D call. V was shortened by 1 base and J by 13 bases, with 14 bases between the two germline ends. Germline CDR1 SGHNT, CDR2 YENEEA. CDR3 size: 13 residues. In DNA, the CDR3 is TGTGCCAGCAGCTTAGTATCCGAGACAATTCAGTTCTTC. Protein: CASSLVSETIQFF.

To note about this clone: The sample holds other DNA sequences that translate to the same CDR3. This chain uses TRBV11-2 with TRBJ2-7; D possibly corresponds to TRBD1 (6 bases). The germline V gene has CDR1 SGHAT and CDR2 FQNNGV. This CDR3 comprises 14 residues. V was shortened by 5 bases and J by 0 bases, with 11 bases between the two germline ends. CDR3: CASSLVRGSYEQYF. The CDR3 DNA reads as TGTGCCAGCAGCCTAGTCAGGGGCTCCTACGAGCAGTACTTC.

J is TRBJ1-1 and V is TRBV9; D ambiguous. This CDR3 is 15 amino acids long. With 0 bases removed from V and 5 bases from J, the gap between germline ends came to 14 bases. Germline CDR1 SGDLS, CDR2 YYNGEE. Here the CDR3 DNA reads TGTGCCAGCAGCGTAGGTGCGGGCTACGCGACTGAAGCTTTCTTT. It encodes CASSVGAGYATEAFF.

This sequence joins TRBV19 and TRBJ2-7, with 8 bases fitting TRBD2. Germline V gene lookup returns CDR1 LNHDA and CDR2 SQIVND (reference sequence). Unmatched junction bases numbered 14, after V lost 6 bases and J lost 4 bases. The CDR3 consists of 16 residues. CDR3 residues: CASSLGGSGALYEQYF. The CDR3 nucleotides are TGTGCCAGTAGCCTCGGGGGTAGCGGGGCCCTTTACGAGCAGTACTTC. The full variable domain, its missing parts supplied by reference TRBV19 and TRBJ2-7, is DGGITQSPKYLFRKEGQNVTLSCEQNLNHDAMYWYRQDPGQGLRLIYYSQIVNDFQKGDIAEGYSVSREKKESFPLTVTSAQKNPTAFYLCASSLGGSGALYEQYFGPGTRLTVT.

V usage is TRBV28 and J usage is TRBJ2-5, with D perhaps TRBD2 (7 bases). The CDR3 length is 20 residues. The germline V gene encodes CDR1 MDHEN and CDR2 SYDVKM. Trimming pared 3 bases from V and 4 bases from J, leaving 30 bases between. The CDR3 loop is CASSFAGTLKGGEERETQYF. The CDR3 DNA reads TGTGCCAGCAGTTTTGCCGGGACCCTTAAGGGGGGGGAAGAGCGAGAGACCCAGTACTTC.

This chain connects TRBV3-1 (or the pseudogene TRBV3-2) to TRBJ1-4; a weak D match, TRBD1 (5 bases). The CDR3 runs 14 residues. Trimming pared 4 bases from V and 4 bases from J, leaving 10 bases between. Germline values: CDR1 LGHDT, CDR2 YNNKEL (reference sequence). Written as DNA, the CDR3 is TGTGCCAGCAGCCGGGGCCGAGGTAATGAAAAACTGTTTTTT. Amino acids: CASSRGRGNEKLFF.

The chain links TRBV5-1 to TRBJ2-6; D is uncertain. CDR3 length: 16 amino acids. V was trimmed by 3 bases and J by 0 bases, leaving 10 bases between them. Germline CDR1 SGHRS, CDR2 YFSETQ. The CDR3 loop reads CASSYNVASGANVLTF. The CDR3 region has the DNA TGCGCCAGCAGCTATAACGTAGCCTCTGGGGCCAACGTCCTGACTTTC. Full variable domain (outside the CDR3, taken from reference TRBV5-1 and TRBJ2-6): KAGVTQTPRYLIKTRGQQVTLSCSPISGHRSVSWYQQTPGQGLQFLFEYFSETQRNKGNFPGRFSGRQFSNSRSEMNVSTLELGDSALYLCASSYNVASGANVLTFGAGSRLTVL.

The CDR3 sequence is CASSEARGRAGNTIYF. The CDR3 coding sequence is TGTGCCAGCAGTGAAGCGCGAGGGCGGGCAGGAAACACCATATATTTT. The chain joins TRBV6-1 to TRBJ1-3; no firm D call. Germline lookup yields CDR1 MNHNS and CDR2 SASEGT. The CDR3 runs to 16 residues. V gave up 0 bases and J gave up 4 bases, with 13 bases separating them.

The V call is TRBV28, the J call TRBJ1-2, with D maybe TRBD1 (6 bases). Trimming shortened V by 7 bases and J by 2 bases, and 17 bases separated the two germline ends. The CDR3 covers 15 residues. Germline loops: CDR1 MDHEN, CDR2 SYDVKM. CDR3 sequence: CASTGRGRGNYGYTF. CDR3 nucleotides: TGTGCCAGCACGGGCAGGGGTAGGGGAAACTATGGCTACACCTTC.

V gene TRBV27 combines with J gene TRBJ1-2; no clear D gene. This CDR3 comprises 11 residues. Germline-derived CDR1 and CDR2 are MNHEY and SMNVEV (reference sequence). V gave up 5 bases and J gave up 2 bases, with 3 bases separating them. Here the CDR3 DNA reads TGTGCCAGCAGTCTAAACTATGGCTACACCTTC. Translating gives CASSLNYGYTF.

J is TRBJ1-5 and V is TRBV5-1, with D tentatively TRBD1 (5 bases). The V end lost 5 bases, the J end lost 2 bases, and 8 bases lay between the germline ends. This CDR3 is built from 13 residues. Per germline, CDR1 SGHRS and CDR2 YFSETQ. CDR3 DNA sequence: TGCGCCAGCAGTCAGGGCCGCAATCAGCCCCAGCATTTT. Translating gives CASSQGRNQPQHF.

J is TRBJ1-1 and V is TRBV10-2, with unresolved D. V dropped 5 bases and J dropped 1 base, with 14 bases sitting between them. Germline values: CDR1 WSHSY, CDR2 SAAADI. The CDR3 has 15 residues. The CDR3 nucleotides read TGCGCCAGCAGTCGGGCGGACGGGAAGAACACTGAAGCTTTCTTT. Protein: CASSRADGKNTEAFF.

This chain links TRBV2 with TRBJ1-2; 10 nucleotides align to TRBD1. CDR1 SNHLY and CDR2 FYNNEI come from the germline V gene. V was pared by 5 bases and J by 5 bases, with 5 bases of the junction left unmatched. The CDR3 has 14 residues. The CDR3 sequence is CASSSDRGPYGYTF. The CDR3 coding sequence is TGTGCCAGCAGTTCCGACAGGGGGCCATATGGCTACACCTTC.

This sequence joins TRBV7-2 and TRBJ1-3; tentatively, D is TRBD1 (5 bases). V lost 5 bases, J lost 1 base, and 12 bases lay in between. The CDR3 sequence is 15 residues long. CDR1 and CDR2 from the germline V gene are SGHTA and FQGNSA. Here the CDR3 DNA reads TGTGCCAGCAGCGCTCACGGGGGGTCTGGAAACACCATATATTTT. Translated: CASSAHGGSGNTIYF.

This chain links TRBV7-2 with TRBJ1-2, with 10 bases matching TRBD1. The V and J ends lost 5 bases and 3 bases, in that order; junction bases with no gene match: 6. CDR1 SGHTA and CDR2 FQGNSA come from the germline V gene. This CDR3 has 15 residues. This chain's CDR3 is CASSPGTGEYYGYTF. The CDR3 DNA sequence: TGTGCCAGCAGCCCTGGGACAGGGGAATACTATGGCTACACCTTC.

This chain uses TRBV7-9 with TRBJ2-5, with D perhaps TRBD2 (6 bases). The CDR3 extends over 17 amino acids. Germline CDR1 reads SEHNR; CDR2 reads FQNEAQ (reference sequence). The V end lost 2 bases, the J end lost 2 bases, and 18 bases lay between the germline ends. The CDR3 region has the DNA TGTGCCAGCAGCTTAAGGGGCCGTGGTAGCGGACAAGAGACCCAGTACTTC. Translating it yields CASSLRGRGSGQETQYF.

This clone was detected once. The V and J genes are TRBV9 and TRBJ2-3; D call uncertain. Trimming cost V 0 bases and J 6 bases, with 8 bases left between them. The CDR3 consists of 13 residues. Germline V gene sequence: CDR1 SGDLS, CDR2 YYNGEE. CDR3 in amino acids: CASSVVSADTQYF. The CDR3 DNA reads TGTGCCAGCAGCGTAGTTTCCGCGGATACGCAGTATTTT.

CDR3 sequence reads: CASRTQTGTSFTDTQYF. The CDR3, as DNA: TGTGCCAGCAGAACACAGACCGGGACTAGCTTCACAGATACGCAGTATTTT. J is TRBJ2-3 and V is TRBV28; 9 bases agree with TRBD2. V gave up 6 bases and J gave up 2 bases; unmatched junction bases: 12. The CDR3 covers 17 residues. The germline V gene encodes CDR1 MDHEN and CDR2 SYDVKM.